This T cell receptor (beta chain) was sequenced for a study of T cell responses to AZD1222 COVID-19 vaccine. Clones were sequenced by immunoSEQ multiplex PCR, and TCRdb holds only the in-frame ones, with some missing. This sample yields around 250,000 clones, of which 80% to 95% are seen a single time; 0.55% belongs to the top ten. This CDR3 has 15 residues. Trimming stripped 5 bases from V and 0 bases from J, with 11 bases between. Germline V gene lookup returns CDR1 SGHVS and CDR2 FQNEAQ. This chain connects TRBV7-8 to TRBJ1-5; D may be TRBD1 (6 bases). The sequenced sample was peripheral blood, obtained on day 0 of AZD1222 vaccination. The source is an adult in good health. The CDR3 nucleotides read TGTGCCAGCAGCCCGAGGGGGGGTAGCAATCAGCCCCAGCATTTT. Amino acids: CASSPRGGSNQPQHF. The full variable domain, completed using reference TRBV7-8 and TRBJ1-5, is GAGVSQSPRYKVAKRGQDVALRCDPISGHVSLFWYQQALGQGPEFLTYFQNEAQLDKSGLPSDRFFAERPEGSVSTLKIQRTQQEDSAVYLCASSPRGGSNQPQHFGDGTRLSIL.